This TCR beta chain was identified in a study of cytomegalovirus exposure and HLA in healthy donors. On the study more broadly: Among the 398 genotyped donors, less than 85% were placed in the Caucasian-associated ancestry cluster.

Study-wide results and caveats: As a later analysis showed, several of the most significant clusters appeared to be linked to common viral pathogens. Sequencing depth across donors, presence/absence analyses assumed, was roughly uniform.

Concerning this clone itself: The antigen remains undetermined.

The primer mix had 60 Vbeta and 13 Jbeta primers. The data were produced by immunoSEQ multiplex PCR, yet TCRdb's version contains in-frame clones alone and is incomplete. The table has about 100,000 clones, approximately 66% seen once. Sequenced sample: PBMCs. The source of this sequence is a man in his forties in good health and CMV-seropositive.

The chain's CDR3 is CASSRQGPDREKLFF. The CDR3, as DNA: TGTGCCAGCAGCCGGCAGGGTCCAGATCGGGAAAAACTGTTTTTT. V usage is TRBV5-4 and J usage is TRBJ1-4; TRBD1 is a possible D gene (5 bases). V gave up 4 bases and J gave up 8 bases, with 18 bases separating them. This CDR3 contains 15 residues. Germline-derived CDR1 and CDR2 are SGHNT and YYREEE (reference sequence).